This T cell receptor beta chain was identified during a study of T and B cells in COVID-19 patients. In the study overall: Blood was sampled from COVID-19 patients who were either actively infected or recovered.

Whole-study findings and limits: Patients with COVID-19 reportedly showed strongly skewed T cell receptor beta variable and joining gene usage.

Each TRB amplification used about 220-500 ng of genomic DNA from blood. The CDR3 loop spans 15 amino acids. Germline V gene lookup returns CDR1 LNHDA and CDR2 SQIVND (reference sequence). Notes on this clonotype: What it recognizes is unknown. A much more abundant neighbour one base away suggests this may be a read error.

BIOMED2 TRB-A/B primer pools were used in multiplex TRB PCR. TCRdb itself ran the multiplex PCR reads through MiXCR, one entry per CDR3 protein. This sample carries 14,000 or so distinct CDR3 sequences, roughly 27% of them seen once, and the ten largest clones take almost 7%. The chain has TRBV19 and TRBJ1-5, with 9 positions matching TRBD1. This TCR came from a human donor who had recovered from COVID-19. The specimen sequenced was blood. CDR3: CASSPDRGWNQHQHF. The CDR3 DNA is TGTGCCAGTAGTCCAGACAGGGGGTGGAATCAGCACCAGCATTTT.